This T cell receptor beta chain was retrieved from a study of blood T cells in healthy people across ages. This clonotype has just a few counts. J gave up 2 bases and V 0 bases, and 5 bases lay outside the gene matches. The V gene's germline CDR1 is DFQATT and CDR2 SNEGSKA (reference sequence). The CDR3 runs 15 residues. The donors, all healthy, were Caucasians living in Russia, aged about 6 to 90. Each sample used at least 6 million PBMCs. Primed by a sample-barcoded 5' primer and a J-beta primer mix, a second PCR proceeded for 7 to 11 cycles. All cDNA molecules were each tagged by a template-switch adaptor with 12 random nucleotides. A minimum of 3 million CDR3-containing paired-end reads was obtained for each sample. TCRdb itself ran the 5' RACE reads through MiXCR, one entry per CDR3 protein. This sample has approximately 760,000 distinct CDR3 sequences, with 20% to 25% found just once. The data were also submitted as part of a second study, on T cells of mothers and their children.

Specimen: blood. The V and J genes are TRBV20-1 and TRBJ2-3; 7 bases agree with TRBD2. The source is a boy between 10 and 17 years old in good health. CDR3 protein: CSARDLSGDTDTQYF. CDR3 sequence (DNA): TGCAGTGCTAGAGATCTCAGCGGGGACACAGATACGCAGTATTTT.